Presented here are 28 T cell receptor beta chains from one specimen sequenced in a study of T-cell memory formation after mild COVID-19. TCRdb re-analysed the 5' RACE reads in MiXCR, keeping a single row per CDR3 protein. The sample consists of about 290,000 distinct CDR3 sequences, about 15% of them appearing once. The sample comprised PBMCs or a T cell subset sorted from them (not recorded which). These receptors were obtained from a man younger than 35 who had mild COVID-19 (a few samples of this study predate the infection). Cell type and time point are not known.

The DNA for the CDR3 is TGTGCCAGCAGCCCGCGAGGATGGAGGAGCACAGATACGCAGTATTTT. This encodes CASSPRGWRSTDTQYF. The chain links TRBV7-9 to TRBJ2-3; TRBD2 might be the D (5 bases). V lost 5 bases and J lost 0, with 15 bases in between. The CDR3 totals 16 residues. Germline CDR1 reads SEHNR; CDR2 reads FQNEAQ (reference sequence).

The sample holds a few counts of this clonotype. J is TRBJ2-1 and V is TRBV20-1; D unresolved. Germline-derived CDR1 and CDR2 are DFQATT and SNEGSKA (reference sequence). The V end was cut by 3 bases, the J end by 6 bases, with 9 bases between. This CDR3 comprises 12 residues. The CDR3: CSARSDSNEQFF. CDR3 in DNA: TGCAGTGCTAGGAGTGATTCCAATGAGCAGTTCTTC.

This clonotype occurred a few times. The V call is TRBV7-2, the J call TRBJ2-5; 10 positions agree with TRBD2. V dropped 6 bases and J dropped 3; count of bases not matched to a gene: 7. The CDR3 loop spans 15 amino acids. Per the germline V gene, CDR1 is SGHTA and CDR2 is FQGNSA. The CDR3 DNA reads as TGTGCCAGCAGGACTCTTAGCGGGGGGAAAGAGACCCAGTACTTC. Its translation: CASRTLSGGKETQYF.

V is TRBV7-9 and J is TRBJ1-2, with 8 bases identical to TRBD1. J lost 6 bases, V lost 4 bases, and 7 bases had no gene match. The CDR3 is 14 amino acids. Germline values: CDR1 SEHNR, CDR2 FQNEAQ (reference sequence). The CDR3 is CASSYLDRADGYTF. CDR3 bases: TGTGCCAGCAGCTACCTGGACAGGGCGGATGGCTACACCTTC. Using reference TRBV7-9 and TRBJ1-2 for the parts outside the CDR3, the full variable domain is DTGVSQNPRHKITKRGQNVTFRCDPISEHNRLYWYRQTLGQGPEFLTYFQNEAQLEKSRLLSDRFSAERPKGSFSTLEIQRTEQGDSAMYLCASSYLDRADGYTFGSGTRLTVV.

This clonotype appeared many times. The V and J genes are TRBV5-5 and TRBJ1-1; D is possibly TRBD1 (5 bases). The CDR3 sequence is 13 residues long. V lost 4 bases and J 1 base, leaving 8 bases between the germline ends. From germline, CDR1 is SGHKS and CDR2 YYEKEE (reference sequence). The CDR3 sequence is CASSRGGNTEAFF. CDR3 sequence (DNA): TGTGCCAGCAGCCGGGGGGGGAACACTGAAGCTTTCTTT. Filled out from reference TRBV5-5 and TRBJ1-1, the complete variable domain reads DAGVTQSPTHLIKTRGQQVTLRCSPISGHKSVSWYQQVLGQGPQFIFQYYEKEERGRGNFPDRFSARQFPNYSSELNVNALLLGDSALYLCASSRGGNTEAFFGQGTRLTVV.

This clonotype appeared a few times. The J gene is TRBJ2-2, the V gene TRBV7-3, with 7 nucleotides matching TRBD1. CDR1 SGHTA and CDR2 FQGTGA come from the germline V gene. The CDR3 totals 16 residues. The trim removed 7 bases at V and 1 base at J, leaving 9 bases unmatched. Here the CDR3 DNA reads TGTGCCAGCACCCCCCAGGGGACAGAGAACACCGGGGAGCTGTTTTTT. Amino acids: CASTPQGTENTGELFF.

This clonotype has only a few counts. V gene TRBV12-3 or TRBV12-4 combines with J gene TRBJ1-3; the D is unclear. The V end was cut by 4 bases, the J end by 5 bases, with 12 bases between. CDR3 length: 14 amino acids. The DNA of the CDR3 is TGTGCCAGCAGTTCGACCGGCCCGAGAAACACCATATATTTT. Encoded protein: CASSSTGPRNTIYF.

The rearrangement uses TRBV2 and TRBJ1-4, with D perhaps matching TRBD1 (5 bases). V was cut by 6 bases and J by 5 bases, with 16 bases left in between. The CDR3 contains 15 residues. Per the germline V gene, CDR1 is SNHLY and CDR2 is FYNNEI. Here the CDR3 reads CASSSAKGTNEKLFF. CDR3 nucleotide sequence: TGTGCCAGCAGCTCCGCGAAGGGGACCAATGAAAAACTGTTTTTT.

This clonotype has just a few counts. V is TRBV29-1 and J is TRBJ2-6; the D call may be TRBD1 or TRBD2 (5 bases each). Germline V gene lookup returns CDR1 SQVTM and CDR2 ANQGSEA. The germline V and J ends were trimmed by 2 bases and 0 bases, with 14 bases remaining between them. The CDR3 loop spans 17 amino acids. The CDR3 bases are TGCAGCGTTGAACTGGGACCGGAAAGCTCTGGGGCCAACGTCCTGACTTTC. Translation: CSVELGPESSGANVLTF.

There are a few counts of this clonotype. The V call is TRBV4-3, the J call TRBJ1-4, with D unclear. Trimming removed 7 bases from V and 6 bases from J, with 15 bases in between. Germline CDR1 and CDR2: LGHNA and YSLEER. The CDR3 totals 14 residues. The CDR3, as DNA: TGCGCCAGCACCAGAAGAGCAGGCTATGAAAAACTGTTTTTT. Protein sequence: CASTRRAGYEKLFF.

The table lists this clonotype with many counts. The CDR3 DNA is TGCGCCAGCAGCCAAGATATCCTAGCGGGGGGATACACAGATACGCAGTATTTT. Encoded protein: CASSQDILAGGYTDTQYF. The chain joins TRBV4-3 to TRBJ2-3; 11 bases agree with TRBD2. Germline V lookup: CDR1 LGHNA, CDR2 YSLEER. J gave up 2 bases and V 0 bases, and 7 bases lay outside the gene matches. The CDR3 extends over 18 amino acids.

The chain links TRBV4-1 to TRBJ1-6; 8 bases fit TRBD1. J lost 6 bases, V lost 2 bases, and 9 bases had no gene match. This CDR3 contains 17 residues. CDR1 is MGHRA, CDR2 YSYEKL, per germline. In nucleotides, the CDR3 is TGCGCCAGCAGCCAACCCAACAGGGGGAAGGGTAATTCACCCCTCCACTTT. Protein: CASSQPNRGKGNSPLHF.

CDR3 residues: CASSRVPGVEAFF. CDR3 nucleotides: TGTGCCAGCAGCAGGGTTCCTGGCGTTGAAGCTTTCTTT. The rearrangement joins TRBV5-5 to TRBJ1-1; D not certain. The V gene's germline CDR1 is SGHKS and CDR2 YYEKEE (reference sequence). The V gene lost 4 bases and the J gene lost 7 bases, with 14 bases spanning the gap. This CDR3 region has 13 residues.

This clonotype was counted only a few times. J is TRBJ2-5 and V is TRBV6-6; the match to TRBD1 covers 8 bases. This CDR3 region has 15 residues. The ends lost 0 bases at V and 9 bases at J; junction bases unmatched: 9. CDR1 and CDR2 (germline): MNHNY, SVGAGI (reference sequence). The CDR3 sequence: CASSYSEAGGGPQYF. CDR3 DNA: TGTGCCAGCAGTTACTCGGAGGCAGGGGGCGGCCCCCAGTACTTC.

The chain employs TRBV3-1 and TRBJ2-7; the D is unclear. This CDR3 is built from 13 residues. Germline V gives CDR1 LGHDT, CDR2 YNNKEL (reference sequence). Trimming removed 0 bases at V and 3 bases at J, with 6 bases between. CDR3 sequence: CASSQEASYEQYF. In DNA, the CDR3 is TGTGCCAGCAGCCAAGAAGCAAGCTACGAGCAGTACTTC.

This clonotype turned up a few times. The chain's CDR3 is CASKKYLWVLGQPQHF. The CDR3 DNA reads as TGTGCCAGCAAGAAATATCTATGGGTGTTAGGTCAGCCCCAGCATTTT. The chain carries TRBV12-3 or TRBV12-4 and TRBJ1-5; no clear D. Trimming left V 7 bases short and J 6 bases short, with 22 bases between. This CDR3 region has 16 residues.

There are a few counts of this clonotype. The chain's CDR3 is CASTLGGVRSYEQYF. In DNA form, the CDR3 reads TGTGCCAGCACCCTCGGGGGCGTTCGCTCCTACGAGCAGTACTTC. The gene calls are TRBV7-2 and TRBJ2-7; the D call may be TRBD1 or TRBD2 (6 bases each). There are 15 residues in the CDR3. V was pared by 7 bases and J by 0 bases, with 16 bases between. The germline V gene has CDR1 SGHTA and CDR2 FQGNSA. Complete variable domain (other parts from reference TRBV7-2 and TRBJ2-7): GAGVSQSPSNKVTEKGKDVELRCDPISGHTALYWYRQSLGQGLEFLIYFQGNSAPDKSGLPSDRFSAERTGGSVSTLTIQRTQQEDSAVYLCASTLGGVRSYEQYFGPGTRLTVT.

The chain uses TRBV12-3 or TRBV12-4 and TRBJ1-5; 7 positions match TRBD1. This CDR3 contains 14 residues. Trimming at V came to 6 bases and at J to 4 bases, leaving 6 bases not matched to a gene. The CDR3 DNA reads as TGTGCCAGCAGCCGGGACAGAACTAATCAGCCCCAGCATTTT. Translating gives CASSRDRTNQPQHF.

The chain is built from TRBV20-1 and TRBJ2-5, with D possibly matching TRBD2 (5 bases). This CDR3 is built from 13 residues. Trimming removed 6 bases from V and 7 bases from J, with 18 bases in between. Germline loops: CDR1 DFQATT, CDR2 SNEGSKA (reference sequence). CDR3 region: CSAEGRTAGTQYF. CDR3 DNA sequence: TGCAGTGCAGAAGGACGGACCGCGGGGACCCAGTACTTC.

This chain links TRBV5-1 with TRBJ2-1; tentatively, D is TRBD2 (7 bases). Germline CDR1 is SGHRS and CDR2 is YFSETQ. The CDR3 sequence is 15 residues long. The V end was cut by 4 bases, the J end by 6 bases, with 17 bases between. In DNA, the CDR3 is TGCGCCAGCAGCCTCACGGGGGGCTTTAGCAATGAGCAGTTCTTC. Its translation is CASSLTGGFSNEQFF.

This chain uses TRBV14 with TRBJ2-7, with TRBD1 identical over 8 bases. This CDR3 contains 14 residues. V was clipped by 4 bases and J by 2 bases; unmatched bases: 4. Germline assignment: CDR1 SGHDN and CDR2 FVKESK. The CDR3 coding sequence is TGTGCCAGCAGCCGGAGACAGGGGCCCTACGAGCAGTACTTC. As protein: CASSRRQGPYEQYF.

The chain employs TRBV7-2 and TRBJ2-3; D might be TRBD1 or TRBD2, each matching 5 bases. V gave up 8 bases and J gave up 4 bases, with 13 bases separating them. CDR3 length: 13 amino acids. Germline CDR1 is SGHTA and CDR2 is FQGNSA. DNA of the CDR3: TGTGCCAGCGCTCCCGGGGCCCCAGATACGCAGTATTTT. As protein: CASAPGAPDTQYF.

This clonotype turned up a few times. V usage is TRBV6-6 and J usage is TRBJ1-2, with D unclear. From germline, CDR1 is MNHNY and CDR2 SVGAGI (reference sequence). The CDR3 is 16 residues long. Trimming shortened V by 5 bases and J by 0 bases, and 16 bases separated the two germline ends. The CDR3 region has the DNA TGTGCCAGCAGTCGATATCCGGACGTTTCTAACTATGGCTACACCTTC. Protein: CASSRYPDVSNYGYTF.

The V call is TRBV12-3 or TRBV12-4, the J call TRBJ1-2; D ambiguous. CDR3 length: 16 residues. Trimming cost V 6 bases and J 3 bases, with 20 bases left between them. The CDR3 is CASSYPQVSMDYGYTF. The CDR3 DNA sequence: TGTGCCAGCAGCTATCCCCAGGTATCGATGGACTATGGCTACACCTTC.

The V gene is TRBV12-3 or TRBV12-4, the J gene TRBJ2-5; the D gene is possibly TRBD1 (6 bases). The length of the CDR3 is 19 residues. With 4 bases removed from V and 2 bases from J, the gap between germline ends came to 26 bases. Written as DNA, the CDR3 is TGTGCCAGCAGTTCCACCCAATCCCTCCACAGGGTTGAGCAAGAGACCCAGTACTTC. Its protein product is CASSSTQSLHRVEQETQYF.

This clonotype was observed a handful of times. CDR3 in DNA: TGTGCCAGCAGCCCGACAGGGTCGGGCGAAAAACTGTTTTTT. It is translated as CASSPTGSGEKLFF. The chain has TRBV7-2 and TRBJ1-4; 7 bases fit TRBD1. This CDR3 contains 14 residues. Per germline, CDR1 SGHTA and CDR2 FQGNSA. The V segment lost 5 bases and the J segment 8 bases; nucleotides outside the gene matches: 8.

J is TRBJ2-1 and V is TRBV4-3, with D possibly being TRBD2 (5 bases). The germline gives CDR1 LGHNA, CDR2 YSLEER. Trimming stripped 1 base from V and 2 bases from J, with 9 bases between. The CDR3 covers 15 residues. This CDR3 reads CASSQAVAPYNEQFF. DNA for the CDR3: TGCGCCAGCAGCCAAGCGGTAGCGCCCTACAATGAGCAGTTCTTC.

The V and J genes are TRBV15 and TRBJ2-2, with 7 bases lining up with TRBD2. Germline V gene lookup returns CDR1 LNHNV and CDR2 YYDKDF (reference sequence). Trimming took 6 bases from V and 4 from J; bases not matched to a gene: 5. The CDR3 covers 14 residues. The CDR3 here is CATSPTSSTGELFF. As DNA, the CDR3 is TGTGCCACCAGTCCGACTAGCAGCACCGGGGAGCTGTTTTTT.